Listed below are T cell receptor beta chains from one sample, sequenced in a study of blood T cell repertoires in COVID-19. This table comes from immunoSEQ multiplex PCR, and its TCRdb copy is limited to in-frame clones, with some not included. The data show about 150,000 clones, around 91% seen once. Sequences were obtained from peripheral blood. These receptors all come from a middle-aged woman with acute or convalescent COVID-19. CDR3s include the opening cysteine and the closing phenylalanine or tryptophan. Each record gives: J gene, clone size, D gene, V gene, CDR3 DNA, CDR3 protein. The D gene is left open where the match is weak. Size values are once, few and many counts, or a class for expanded clones, and some rows have none.

>TRBJ1-5|NA|NA|TRBV13
TGTGCCAGCAGCCCAGGACAAAACCAGCCCCAGCATTTT
CASSPGQNQPQHF
>TRBJ2-2|NA|NA|TRBV5-1
TGCGCCAGCAGCGAACCGATTGCAGCCGGGGAGCTGTTTTTT
CASSEPIAAGELFF
>TRBJ2-7|few|TRBD2|TRBV4-2
TGTGCCAGCAGCCAAGATCAGGAGCGGGAACATGGCGAGCAGTACTTC
CASSQDQEREHGEQYF
>TRBJ2-1|once|TRBD2|TRBV3-1/TRBV3-2
TGTGCCAGCAGCCTAAGCGGGGGCAATGAGCAGTTCTTC
CASSLSGGNEQFF
>TRBJ2-1|NA|NA|TRBV19
TGTGCCAGTAGTTCAACGGGACTCCTAAATGAGCAGTTCTTC
CASSSTGLLNEQFF
>TRBJ2-1|NA|NA|TRBV4-1
TGCGCCAGCAGCCTAGACGAGAGGGAGCAGTTCTTC
CASSLDEREQFF
>TRBJ2-7|once|TRBD2|TRBV5-6
TGTGCCAGCAGCTTGCGGGACTACGAAGGGCAGTACTTC
CASSLRDYEGQYF
>TRBJ1-2|NA|NA|TRBV3-1/TRBV3-2
TGTGCCAGCAGCCATAGGGACAAGGGCCGATATGGCTACACCTTC
CASSHRDKGRYGYTF
>TRBJ2-7|NA|TRBD1|TRBV19
TGTGCCAGTAGGGACAGGGGGCGAGACGAGCAGTACTTC
CASRDRGRDEQYF
>TRBJ2-1|NA|TRBD2|TRBV2
TGTGCCAGCAGTGATCCACAGCCGGGACTAGCGGGAGGGTATAGCAATGAGCAGTTCTTC
CASSDPQPGLAGGYSNEQFF
>TRBJ2-1|NA|TRBD1|TRBV6-4
TGTGCCAGCAGTGACCTGTCCAGGGGGCGGAATGAGCAGTTCTTC
CASSDLSRGRNEQFF
>TRBJ1-5|NA|NA|TRBV27
TGTGCCAGCGGTCGACTGGCCAATCAGCCCCAGCATTTT
CASGRLANQPQHF
>TRBJ2-6|NA|TRBD1|TRBV4-1
TGCGCCAGCAGCCAAGTCACAGGGGCTGGGGCCAACGTCCTGACTTTC
CASSQVTGAGANVLTF
>TRBJ1-4|NA|NA|TRBV19
TGTGCCAGTAGTATATCTAGGGCCAGGGGTGAAAAACTGTTTTTT
CASSISRARGEKLFF
>TRBJ2-1|NA|NA|TRBV18
TGTGCCAGCTCACCATTTGTTTCGTACAATGAGCAGTTCTTC
CASSPFVSYNEQFF
>TRBJ1-2|NA|NA|TRBV3-1/TRBV3-2
TGTGCCAGCAGCCAAGGGCAGTCTGGCTACACCTTC
CASSQGQSGYTF
>TRBJ1-2|NA|TRBD1|TRBV5-1
TGCGCCAGCAGCTTTGGGACAGTGGATAATGGCTACACCTTC
CASSFGTVDNGYTF
>TRBJ1-2|NA|NA|TRBV30
TGTGCCTGGAGTGCATTGAACAGGGCTGGCTACACCTTC
CAWSALNRAGYTF
>TRBJ2-7|NA|NA|TRBV4-1
TGCGCCAGCAGCCAAGGCCCCAACAGAGGGGGCTACGAGCAGTACTTC
CASSQGPNRGGYEQYF
>TRBJ2-7|NA|NA|TRBV28
TGTGCCAGCGAGGGCCCTTCAACCCCCTACGAGCAGTACTTC
CASEGPSTPYEQYF
>TRBJ2-5|NA|TRBD2|TRBV7-8
TGTGCCAGCAGCTTCTGGACTAGCGGGAGGGGAGAGACCCAGTACTTC
CASSFWTSGRGETQYF
>TRBJ2-3|NA|NA|TRBV19
TGTGCCAGTAGTATCAACTACCCAGATAGCTCCACAGATACGCAGTATTTT
CASSINYPDSSTDTQYF
>TRBJ1-1|NA|NA|TRBV2
TGTGCCAGCAGAGACAACCAGGGGTACACTGAAGCTTTCTTT
CASRDNQGYTEAFF
>TRBJ2-2|NA|NA|TRBV11-2
TGTGCCAGCAGGCAACTTAGCCTCACCGGGGAGCTGTTTTTT
CASRQLSLTGELFF
>TRBJ1-2|NA|TRBD1|TRBV9
TGTGCCAGCAGCGTAGGGGACAGGGGAGACTATGGCTACACCTTC
CASSVGDRGDYGYTF
>TRBJ1-1|NA|NA|TRBV18
TGTGCCAGCTCATCACGGGGGGGCACTGAAGCTTTCTTT
CASSSRGGTEAFF
>TRBJ2-7|NA|TRBD1|TRBV10-3
TGTGCCATTCTAACGGCATCCAACAGGGGGCGCTTAAACTCCTACGAGCAGTACTTC
CAILTASNRGRLNSYEQYF
>TRBJ2-3|NA|TRBD1|TRBV3-1/TRBV3-2
TGTGCCAGCAGCCCCCGAAGTGGGCAGGGGGCAGATACGCAGTATTTT
CASSPRSGQGADTQYF
>TRBJ1-1|NA|TRBD1|TRBV18
TGTGCCAGCTCGGAAATACAGGGGGGTGAAGCTTTCTTT
CASSEIQGGEAFF
>TRBJ2-1|NA|NA|TRBV2
TGTGCCAGCAGTGAGGCAGGGGAACTGAAAGCCTACAATGAGCAGTTCTTC
CASSEAGELKAYNEQFF
>TRBJ2-1|NA|TRBD2|TRBV13
TGTGCCAGCAGCATAAGTAGCGGGGCCCACAATGAGCAGTTCTTC
CASSISSGAHNEQFF
>TRBJ2-1|NA|TRBD2|TRBV29-1
TGCAGCGTTGCGCTAGCGGCTTACAATGAGCAGTTCTTC
CSVALAAYNEQFF
>TRBJ1-6|NA|NA|TRBV3-1/TRBV3-2
TGTGCCAGCAGCCAAGAAATCGCAGGGATCGGGAATTCACCCCTCCACTTT
CASSQEIAGIGNSPLHF
>TRBJ2-2|NA|NA|TRBV27
TGTGCCAGCAGTTTATCCCTCCTACTAGGGGAGCTGTTTTTT
CASSLSLLLGELFF
>TRBJ2-7|NA|TRBD2|TRBV6-5
TGTGCCAGCAGTTACACCGCGGGGGGAGGAATTACGAGGCAGTACTTC
CASSYTAGGGITRQYF
>TRBJ2-3|NA|NA|TRBV9
TGTGCCAGCAGCGTCCGGGATACGCAGTATTTT
CASSVRDTQYF
>TRBJ2-3|NA|NA|TRBV29-1
TGCAGCGTTGCAGGCACGATCTCTAGCACAGATACGCAGTATTTT
CSVAGTISSTDTQYF
>TRBJ1-6|NA|NA|TRBV2
TGTGCCAGCAGTGACCTAAAGAGCTCCTATAATTCACCCCTCCACTTT
CASSDLKSSYNSPLHF
>TRBJ2-3|NA|TRBD2|TRBV5-4
TGTGCCAGCAGCGACGGGACTAGCGGTAACACAGATACGCAGTATTTT
CASSDGTSGNTDTQYF
>TRBJ2-7|NA|TRBD1|TRBV20-1
TGCAGTGCTAGTATTTGGACAGGTGTCCACGAGCAGTACTTC
CSASIWTGVHEQYF
>TRBJ1-1|NA|NA|TRBV28
TGTGCCAGCAGTGGACGGGCCACAGGGCGCACTGAAGCTTTCTTT
CASSGRATGRTEAFF